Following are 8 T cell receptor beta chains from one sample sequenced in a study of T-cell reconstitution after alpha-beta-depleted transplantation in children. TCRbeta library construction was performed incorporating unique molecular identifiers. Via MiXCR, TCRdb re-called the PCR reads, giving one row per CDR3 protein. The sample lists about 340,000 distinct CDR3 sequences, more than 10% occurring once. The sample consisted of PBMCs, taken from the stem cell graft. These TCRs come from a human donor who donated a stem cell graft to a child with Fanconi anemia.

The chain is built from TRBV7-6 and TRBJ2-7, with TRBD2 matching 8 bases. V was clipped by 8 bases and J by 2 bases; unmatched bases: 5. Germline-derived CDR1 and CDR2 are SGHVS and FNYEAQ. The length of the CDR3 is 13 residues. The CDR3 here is CASGREVPYEQYF. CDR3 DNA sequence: TGTGCCAGCGGGCGGGAGGTACCCTACGAGCAGTACTTC. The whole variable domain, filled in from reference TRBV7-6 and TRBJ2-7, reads GAGVSQSPRYKVTKRGQDVALRCDPISGHVSLYWYRQALGQGPEFLTYFNYEAQQDKSGLPNDRFSAERPEGSISTLTIQRTEQRDSAMYRCASGREVPYEQYFGPGTRLTVT.

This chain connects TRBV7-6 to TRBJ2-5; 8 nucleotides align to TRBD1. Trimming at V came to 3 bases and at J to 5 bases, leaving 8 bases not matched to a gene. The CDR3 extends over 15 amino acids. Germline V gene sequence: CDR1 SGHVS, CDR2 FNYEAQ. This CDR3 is CASSFGQGLRETQYF. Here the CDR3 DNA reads TGTGCCAGCAGCTTTGGACAGGGCCTGAGGGAGACCCAGTACTTC.

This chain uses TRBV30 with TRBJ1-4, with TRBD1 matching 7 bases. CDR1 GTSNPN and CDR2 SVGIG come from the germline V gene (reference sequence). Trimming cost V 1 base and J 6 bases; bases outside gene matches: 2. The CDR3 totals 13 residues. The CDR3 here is CAWSDGTDEKLFF. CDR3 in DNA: TGTGCCTGGAGTGACGGGACAGATGAAAAACTGTTTTTT.

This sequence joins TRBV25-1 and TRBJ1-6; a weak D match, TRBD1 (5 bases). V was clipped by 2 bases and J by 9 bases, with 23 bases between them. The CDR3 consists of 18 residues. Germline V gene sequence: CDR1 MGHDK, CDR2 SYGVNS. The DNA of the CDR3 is TGTGCCAGCAGTGAAGACCCTACCGATGGGGACTTCAGTTCACCCCTCCACTTT. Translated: CASSEDPTDGDFSSPLHF.

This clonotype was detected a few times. The CDR3, as DNA: TGTGCCAGCAGCCCGACGAATCTTGAGCAGTTCTTC. Protein sequence: CASSPTNLEQFF. This chain links TRBV7-2 with TRBJ2-1; D is undetermined. The CDR3 totals 12 residues. Trimming stripped 5 bases from V and 9 bases from J, with 11 bases between. The germline CDR1 and CDR2 sequences are SGHTA and FQGNSA.

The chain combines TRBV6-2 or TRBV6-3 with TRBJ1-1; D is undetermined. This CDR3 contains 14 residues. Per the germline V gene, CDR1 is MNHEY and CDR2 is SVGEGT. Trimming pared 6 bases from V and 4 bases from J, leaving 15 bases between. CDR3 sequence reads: CASSNYLGGTEAFF. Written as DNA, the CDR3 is TGTGCCAGCAGCAATTACTTGGGTGGCACTGAAGCTTTCTTT.

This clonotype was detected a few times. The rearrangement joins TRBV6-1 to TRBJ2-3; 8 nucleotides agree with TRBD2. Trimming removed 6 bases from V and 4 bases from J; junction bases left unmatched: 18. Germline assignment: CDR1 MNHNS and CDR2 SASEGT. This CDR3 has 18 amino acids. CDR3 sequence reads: CASRWEGLVGIGSDTQYF. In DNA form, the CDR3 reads TGTGCCAGCAGATGGGAGGGACTAGTAGGTATTGGCTCAGATACGCAGTATTTT.

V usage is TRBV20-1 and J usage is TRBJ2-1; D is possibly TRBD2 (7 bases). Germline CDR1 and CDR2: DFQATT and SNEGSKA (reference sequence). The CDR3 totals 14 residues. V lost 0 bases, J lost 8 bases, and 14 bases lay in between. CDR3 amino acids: CSARDAVGGDEQFF. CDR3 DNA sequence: TGCAGTGCTAGAGATGCAGTAGGGGGGGATGAGCAGTTCTTC.